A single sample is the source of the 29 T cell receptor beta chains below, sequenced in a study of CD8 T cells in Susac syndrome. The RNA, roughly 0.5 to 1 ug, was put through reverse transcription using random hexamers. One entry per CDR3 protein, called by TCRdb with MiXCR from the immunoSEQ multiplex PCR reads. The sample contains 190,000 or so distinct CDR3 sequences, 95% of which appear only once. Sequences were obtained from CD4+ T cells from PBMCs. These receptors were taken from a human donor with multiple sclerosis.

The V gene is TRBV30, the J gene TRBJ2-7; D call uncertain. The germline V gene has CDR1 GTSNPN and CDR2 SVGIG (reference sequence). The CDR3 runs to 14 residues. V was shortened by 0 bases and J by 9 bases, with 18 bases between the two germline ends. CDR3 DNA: TGTGCCTGGAGTGTAAGTCCCGACTCGCCCGCGCAGTACGTC. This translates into CAWSVSPDSPAQYV.

CDR3 region: CASSPHAGTGYQETQYF. The CDR3 nucleotides are TGTGCCAGCAGCCCTCACGCAGGGACAGGGTACCAAGAGACCCAGTACTTC. The J gene is TRBJ2-5, the V gene TRBV13; 9 positions agree with TRBD1. This CDR3 is built from 17 residues. The junction had 10 bases not matched to a gene; V was cut back by 5 bases and J by 0 bases. From germline, CDR1 is PRHDT and CDR2 FYEKMQ (reference sequence). Combining the CDR3 with reference TRBV13 and TRBJ2-5 gives the whole variable domain AAGVIQSPRHLIKEKRETATLKCYPIPRHDTVYWYQQGPGQDPQFLISFYEKMQSDKGSIPDRFSAQQFSDYHSELNMSSLELGDSALYFCASSPHAGTGYQETQYFGPGTRLLVL.

CDR3 nucleotides: TGCAGCGGGAGGACCAGGACGAACACTGAAGCTTTCTTT. This sequence encodes CSGRTRTNTEAFF. J is TRBJ1-1 and V is TRBV29-1; D remains unclear. V lost 7 bases to trimming and J lost 1 base, with 13 bases between them. CDR3 length equals 13 residues. CDR1 is SQVTM and CDR2 is ANQGSEA in the germline V gene.

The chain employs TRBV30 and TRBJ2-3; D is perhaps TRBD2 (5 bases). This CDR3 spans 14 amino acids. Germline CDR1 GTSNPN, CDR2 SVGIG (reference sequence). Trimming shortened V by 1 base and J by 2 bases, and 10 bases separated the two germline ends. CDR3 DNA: TGTGCCTGGAGTGAGACGGGAATCACAGATACGCAGTATTTT. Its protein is CAWSETGITDTQYF. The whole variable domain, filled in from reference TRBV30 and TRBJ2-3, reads SQTIHQWPATLVQPVGSPLSLECTVEGTSNPNLYWYRQAAGRGLQLLFYSVGIGQISSEVPQNLSASRPQDRQFILSSKKLLLSDSGFYLCAWSETGITDTQYFGPGTRLTVL.

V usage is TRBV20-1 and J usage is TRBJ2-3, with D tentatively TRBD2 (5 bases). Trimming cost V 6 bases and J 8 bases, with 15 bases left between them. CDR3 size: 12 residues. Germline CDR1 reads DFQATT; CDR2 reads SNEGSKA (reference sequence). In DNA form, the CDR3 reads TGCAGTGCCCCCGATCAAAGCGGTACGCAGTATTTT. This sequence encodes CSAPDQSGTQYF.

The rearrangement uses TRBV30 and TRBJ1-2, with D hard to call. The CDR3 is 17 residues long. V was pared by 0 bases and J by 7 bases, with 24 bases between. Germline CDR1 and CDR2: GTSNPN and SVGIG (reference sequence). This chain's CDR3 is CAWSVMWRARDARGYTF. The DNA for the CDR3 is TGTGCCTGGAGTGTAATGTGGCGGGCGCGCGACGCCCGTGGCTACACCTTC. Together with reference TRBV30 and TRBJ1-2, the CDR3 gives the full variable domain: SQTIHQWPATLVQPVGSPLSLECTVEGTSNPNLYWYRQAAGRGLQLLFYSVGIGQISSEVPQNLSASRPQDRQFILSSKKLLLSDSGFYLCAWSVMWRARDARGYTFGSGTRLTVV.

The CDR3 is CASSALSSAETQYF. For the CDR3, the DNA is TGTGCCAGCAGTGCCCTCTCTAGCGCTGAGACCCAGTACTTC. This rearrangement joins TRBV2 to TRBJ2-5, with a tentative D call TRBD2 (6 bases). The CDR3 has 14 amino acids. Trimming cost V 4 bases and J 5 bases, with 14 bases left between them. Germline-derived CDR1 and CDR2 are SNHLY and FYNNEI.

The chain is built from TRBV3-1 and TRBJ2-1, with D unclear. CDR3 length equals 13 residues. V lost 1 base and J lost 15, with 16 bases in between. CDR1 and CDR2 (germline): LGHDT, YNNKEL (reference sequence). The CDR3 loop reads CASSQGSTLPAFF. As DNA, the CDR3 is TGTGCCAGCAGCCAAGGGAGTACTCTCCCTGCGTTCTTC.

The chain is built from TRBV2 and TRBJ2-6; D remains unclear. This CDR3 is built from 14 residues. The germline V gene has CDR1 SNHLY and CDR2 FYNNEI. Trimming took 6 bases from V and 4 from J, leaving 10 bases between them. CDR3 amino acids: CASSLDAGANVLTF. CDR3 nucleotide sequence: TGTGCCAGCAGCTTAGACGCCGGGGCCAACGTCCTGACTTTC.

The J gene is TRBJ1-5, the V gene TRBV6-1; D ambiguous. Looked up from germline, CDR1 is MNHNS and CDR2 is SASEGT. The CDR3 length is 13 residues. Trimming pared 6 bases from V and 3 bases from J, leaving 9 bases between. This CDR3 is CASRKRNNQPQHF. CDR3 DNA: TGTGCCAGCAGGAAAAGAAACAATCAGCCCCAGCATTTT.

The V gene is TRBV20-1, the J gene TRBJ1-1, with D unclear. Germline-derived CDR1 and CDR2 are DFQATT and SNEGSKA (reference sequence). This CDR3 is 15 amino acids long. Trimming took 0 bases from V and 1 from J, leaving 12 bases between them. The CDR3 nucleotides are TGCAGTGCTAGAGACCGGAACAGTGCGAACACTGAAGCTTTCTTT. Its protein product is CSARDRNSANTEAFF.

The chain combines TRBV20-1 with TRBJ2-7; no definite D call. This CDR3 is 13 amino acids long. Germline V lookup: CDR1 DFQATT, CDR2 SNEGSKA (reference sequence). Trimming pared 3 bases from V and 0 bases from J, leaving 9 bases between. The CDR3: CSARDGSSYEQYV. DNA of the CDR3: TGCAGTGCTAGGGACGGTAGCTCCTACGAGCAGTACGTC.

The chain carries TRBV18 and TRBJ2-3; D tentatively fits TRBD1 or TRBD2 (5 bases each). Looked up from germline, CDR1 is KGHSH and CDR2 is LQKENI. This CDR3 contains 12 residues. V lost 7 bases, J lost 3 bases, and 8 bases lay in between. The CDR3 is CASWGSTDTQYF. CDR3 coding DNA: TGTGCCAGCTGGGGGTCGACAGATACGCAGTATTTT.

The CDR3 loop is CSVEEGQGGDDEQFF. The CDR3 DNA reads as TGCAGCGTTGAAGAAGGACAGGGGGGTGACGATGAGCAGTTCTTC. This rearrangement joins TRBV29-1 to TRBJ2-1; TRBD1 matches 10 bases. The junction had 7 bases not matched to a gene; V was cut back by 0 bases and J by 8 bases. CDR3 size: 15 residues. Germline loops: CDR1 SQVTM, CDR2 ANQGSEA.

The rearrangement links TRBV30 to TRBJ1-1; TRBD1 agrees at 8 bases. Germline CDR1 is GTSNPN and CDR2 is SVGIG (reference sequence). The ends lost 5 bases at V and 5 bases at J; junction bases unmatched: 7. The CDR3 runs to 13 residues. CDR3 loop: CAWHPGGATEAFF. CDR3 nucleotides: TGTGCCTGGCACCCAGGGGGCGCGACTGAAGCTTTCTTT.

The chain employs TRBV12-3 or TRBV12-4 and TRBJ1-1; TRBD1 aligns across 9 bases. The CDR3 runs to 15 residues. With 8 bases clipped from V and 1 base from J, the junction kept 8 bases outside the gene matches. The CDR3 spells CASLNRGRRNTEAFF. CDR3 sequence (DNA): TGTGCCAGCCTAAACAGGGGGCGAAGGAACACTGAAGCTTTCTTT.

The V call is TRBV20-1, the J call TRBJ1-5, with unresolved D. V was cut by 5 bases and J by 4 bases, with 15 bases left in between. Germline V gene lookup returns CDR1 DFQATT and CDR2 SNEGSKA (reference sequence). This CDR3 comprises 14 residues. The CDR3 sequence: CSALRMAKNQPQHF. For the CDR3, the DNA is TGCAGTGCTCTAAGGATGGCAAAAAATCAGCCCCAGCATTTT.

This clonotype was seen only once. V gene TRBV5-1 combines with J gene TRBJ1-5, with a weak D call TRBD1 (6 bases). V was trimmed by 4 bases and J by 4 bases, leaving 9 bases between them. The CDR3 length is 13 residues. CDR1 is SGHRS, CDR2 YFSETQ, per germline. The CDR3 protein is CASSQGPNQPQHF. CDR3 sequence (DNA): TGCGCCAGCAGCCAGGGGCCGAATCAGCCCCAGCATTTT.

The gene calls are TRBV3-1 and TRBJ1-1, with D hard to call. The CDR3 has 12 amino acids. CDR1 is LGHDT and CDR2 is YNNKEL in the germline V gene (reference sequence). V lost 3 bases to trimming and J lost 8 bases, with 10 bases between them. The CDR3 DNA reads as TGTGCCAGCAGCCAGGGGAACAGAGAAGCTTTCTTT. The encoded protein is CASSQGNREAFF.

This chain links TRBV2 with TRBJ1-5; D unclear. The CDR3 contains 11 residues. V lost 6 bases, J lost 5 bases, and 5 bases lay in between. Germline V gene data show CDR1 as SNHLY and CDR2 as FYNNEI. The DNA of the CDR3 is TGTGCCAGCAGGCGAGATCAGCCCCAGCATTTT. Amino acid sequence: CASRRDQPQHF.

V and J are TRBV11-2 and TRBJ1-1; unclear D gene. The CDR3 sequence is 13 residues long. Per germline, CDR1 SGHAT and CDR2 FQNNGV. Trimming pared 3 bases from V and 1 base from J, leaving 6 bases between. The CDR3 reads CASSLGWNTEAFF. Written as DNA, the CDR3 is TGTGCCAGCAGCTTGGGGTGGAACACTGAAGCTTTCTTT.

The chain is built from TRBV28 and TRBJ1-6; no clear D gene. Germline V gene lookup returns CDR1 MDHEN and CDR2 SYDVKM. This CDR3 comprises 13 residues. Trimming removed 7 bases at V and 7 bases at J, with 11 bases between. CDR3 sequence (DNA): TGTGCCAGCACCGCCGGACGGAATTCACCCCTCCACTTT. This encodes CASTAGRNSPLHF.

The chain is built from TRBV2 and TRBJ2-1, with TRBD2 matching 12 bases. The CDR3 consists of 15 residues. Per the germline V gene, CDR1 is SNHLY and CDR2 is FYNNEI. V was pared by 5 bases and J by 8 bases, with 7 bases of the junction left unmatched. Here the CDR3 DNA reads TGTGCCAGCAGTCCCCTAGCGGGGGGGCTCGATGAGCAGTTCTTC. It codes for CASSPLAGGLDEQFF. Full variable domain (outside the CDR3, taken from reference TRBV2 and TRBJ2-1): EPEVTQTPSHQVTQMGQEVILRCVPISNHLYFYWYRQILGQKVEFLVSFYNNEISEKSEIFDDQFSVERPDGSNFTLKIRSTKLEDSAMYFCASSPLAGGLDEQFFGPGTRLTVL.

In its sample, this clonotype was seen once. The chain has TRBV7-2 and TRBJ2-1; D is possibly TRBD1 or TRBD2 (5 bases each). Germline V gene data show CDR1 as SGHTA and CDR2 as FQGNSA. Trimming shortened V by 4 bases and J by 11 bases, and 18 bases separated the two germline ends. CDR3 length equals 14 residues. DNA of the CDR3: TGTGCCAGCAGCTCCCGGGACGTTTTTAGGAAGCAGTTCTTC. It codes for CASSSRDVFRKQFF.

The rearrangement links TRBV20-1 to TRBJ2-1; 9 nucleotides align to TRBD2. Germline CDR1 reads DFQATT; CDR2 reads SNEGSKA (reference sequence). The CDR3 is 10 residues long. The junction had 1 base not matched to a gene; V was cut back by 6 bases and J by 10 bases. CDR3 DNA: TGCAGTGCGCTAGCGGGGGAGCAGTTCTTC. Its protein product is CSALAGEQFF.

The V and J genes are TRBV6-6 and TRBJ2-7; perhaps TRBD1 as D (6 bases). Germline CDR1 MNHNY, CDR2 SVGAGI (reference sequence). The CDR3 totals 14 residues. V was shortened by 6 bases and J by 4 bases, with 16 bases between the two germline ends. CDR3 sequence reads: CASRHSNREYEQYV. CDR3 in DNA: TGTGCCAGCAGACATTCAAACAGGGAATACGAGCAGTACGTC.

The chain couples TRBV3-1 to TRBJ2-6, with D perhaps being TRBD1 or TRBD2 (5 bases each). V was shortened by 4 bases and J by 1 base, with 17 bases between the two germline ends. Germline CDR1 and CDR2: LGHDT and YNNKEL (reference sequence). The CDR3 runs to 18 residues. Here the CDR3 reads CASSLTGARVSGANVLTF. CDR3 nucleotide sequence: TGTGCCAGCAGCCTAACTGGGGCGAGGGTGTCTGGGGCCAACGTCCTGACTTTC.

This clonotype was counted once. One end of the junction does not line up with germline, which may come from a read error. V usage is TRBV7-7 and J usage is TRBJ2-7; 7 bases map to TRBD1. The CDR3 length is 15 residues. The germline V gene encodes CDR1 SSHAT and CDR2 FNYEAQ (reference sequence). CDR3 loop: CASSLRTGSTYEQYF. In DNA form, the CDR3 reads TGTGCTAGCAGCCTCCGGACAGGATCAACCTACGAGCAGTACTTC.

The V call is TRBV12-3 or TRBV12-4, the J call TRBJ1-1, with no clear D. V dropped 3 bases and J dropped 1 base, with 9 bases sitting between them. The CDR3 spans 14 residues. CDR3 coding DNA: TGTGCCAGCAGTTTGATCGGTGGGAACACTGAAGCTTTCTTT. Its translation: CASSLIGGNTEAFF.